This T cell receptor (beta chain) was identified in a study of T-cell memory formation after mild COVID-19. Turning to the study itself: TCR clusters largely stayed donor specific.

5'RACE, which relied on constant-segment primers, yielded TCR alpha and TCR beta cDNA libraries carrying sample barcodes and UMIs. TCRdb recomputed calls from the 5' RACE reads with MiXCR, one row per CDR3 protein. The table lists a few hundred thousand distinct CDR3 sequences, 7.5% to 10% of them singletons. This clonotype was seen only a few times. V gave up 6 bases and J gave up 0 bases; unmatched junction bases: 4. The CDR3 sequence is 15 residues long. CDR1 is KGHSH, CDR2 LQKENI, per germline. Material for sequencing was PBMCs or a T cell subset sorted from them (not recorded which). The chain links TRBV18 to TRBJ1-3; 8 bases align to TRBD1. The TCR originated in a man younger than 30 who had mild COVID-19 (a few samples of this study predate the infection). Cell type and time point are not known. In nucleotides, the CDR3 is TGTGCCAGCTCGCCGGACAGGGCCTCTGGAAACACCATATATTTT. This sequence encodes CASSPDRASGNTIYF.